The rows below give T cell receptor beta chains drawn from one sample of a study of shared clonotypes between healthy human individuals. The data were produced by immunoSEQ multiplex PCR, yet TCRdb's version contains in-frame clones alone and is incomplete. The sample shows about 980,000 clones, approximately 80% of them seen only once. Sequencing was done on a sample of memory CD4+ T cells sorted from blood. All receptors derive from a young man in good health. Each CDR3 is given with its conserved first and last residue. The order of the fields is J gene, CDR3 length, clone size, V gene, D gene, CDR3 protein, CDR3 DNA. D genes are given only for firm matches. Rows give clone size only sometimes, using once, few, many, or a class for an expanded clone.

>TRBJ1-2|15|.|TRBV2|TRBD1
CASRGGGKTGDGYTF
TGTGCCAGCCGGGGGGGCGGAAAGACAGGGGATGGCTACACCTTC
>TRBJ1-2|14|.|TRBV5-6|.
CASSLANSNYGYTF
TGTGCCAGCAGCTTGGCCAACAGTAACTATGGCTACACCTTC
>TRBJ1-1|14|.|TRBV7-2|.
CASSPPRMLAEAFF
TGTGCCAGCAGCCCTCCCCGAATGCTCGCTGAAGCTTTCTTT
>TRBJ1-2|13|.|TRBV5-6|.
CASSAGFNYGYTF
TGTGCCAGCAGCGCCGGGTTTAACTATGGCTACACCTTC
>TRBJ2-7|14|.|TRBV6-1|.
CASSAQRFTYEQYF
TGTGCCAGCAGTGCGCAGAGGTTTACCTACGAGCAGTACTTC
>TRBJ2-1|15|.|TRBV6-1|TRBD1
CASRLDRDPYNEQFF
TGTGCCAGCAGGTTGGACAGGGACCCCTACAATGAGCAGTTCTTC
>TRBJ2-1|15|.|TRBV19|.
CASSIRTGLYNEQFF
TGTGCCAGTAGTATCCGTACAGGACTATACAATGAGCAGTTCTTC
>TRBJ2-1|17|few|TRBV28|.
CASSPPGGTTSYNEQFF
TGTGCCAGCAGTCCCCCGGGTGGGACCACCTCCTACAATGAGCAGTTCTTC
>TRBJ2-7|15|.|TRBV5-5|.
CASSKTGTESYEQYF
TGTGCCAGCAGCAAGACCGGGACCGAGTCCTACGAGCAGTACTTC
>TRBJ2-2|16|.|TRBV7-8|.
CASSLRSRANTGELFF
TGTGCCAGCAGCTTAAGGTCGAGAGCGAACACCGGGGAGCTGTTTTTT
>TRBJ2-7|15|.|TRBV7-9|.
CASSPPSTSWGEQYF
TGTGCCAGCTCACCTCCGAGTACTAGCTGGGGCGAGCAGTACTTC
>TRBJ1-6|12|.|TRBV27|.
CASSFRTASLHF
TGTGCCAGCAGTTTCCGGACGGCCTCCCTCCACTTT
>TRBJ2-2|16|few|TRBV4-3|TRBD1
CASSQGWTGRTGELFF
TGCGCCAGCAGCCAGGGCTGGACAGGGCGGACCGGGGAGCTGTTTTTT
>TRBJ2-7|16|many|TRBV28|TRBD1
CASSPRLGQGTYEQYF
TGTGCCAGCAGTCCACGCCTCGGACAGGGTACCTACGAGCAGTACTTC
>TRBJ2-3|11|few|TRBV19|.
CATQLRDTQYF
TGTGCCACGCAGCTTCGGGATACGCAGTATTTT
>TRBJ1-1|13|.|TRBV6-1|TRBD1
CASIWTGNTEAFF
TGTGCCAGCATCTGGACAGGGAACACTGAAGCTTTCTTT
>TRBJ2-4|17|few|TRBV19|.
CASSIVGSSLAKNIQYF
TGTGCCAGTAGTATTGTAGGCAGCAGTCTAGCCAAAAACATTCAGTACTTC
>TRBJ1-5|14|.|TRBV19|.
CASSIEVFGKPQHF
TGTGCCAGTAGTATAGAGGTTTTCGGTAAGCCCCAGCATTTT
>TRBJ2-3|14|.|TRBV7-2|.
CASSFQDYTDTQYF
TGTGCCAGCAGCTTTCAGGACTACACAGATACGCAGTATTTT
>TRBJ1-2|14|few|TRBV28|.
CASSLGHFGYGYTF
TGTGCCAGCAGTTTGGGACATTTCGGCTATGGCTACACCTTC
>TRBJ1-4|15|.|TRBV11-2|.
CASSLGGLLNEKLFF
TGTGCCAGCAGCCTGGGGGGACTACTCAATGAAAAACTGTTTTTT
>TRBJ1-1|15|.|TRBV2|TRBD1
CASSESRQGRTEAFF
TGTGCCAGCAGCGAGAGTCGACAGGGGAGAACTGAAGCTTTCTTT
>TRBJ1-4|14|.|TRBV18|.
CASSPSRWNEKLFF
TGTGCCAGCTCACCATCCCGGTGGAATGAAAAACTGTTTTTT
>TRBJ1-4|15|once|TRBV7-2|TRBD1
CASSLGQTGVEKLFF
TGTGCCAGCAGCTTAGGACAGACAGGGGTAGAAAAACTGTTTTTT
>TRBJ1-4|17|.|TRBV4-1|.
CASSHWGSGATNEKLFF
TGCGCCAGCAGCCACTGGGGTTCAGGGGCAACTAATGAAAAACTGTTTTTT
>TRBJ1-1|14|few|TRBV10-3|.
CAISEGQRNTEAFF
TGTGCCATCAGTGAAGGACAGCGAAACACTGAAGCTTTCTTT
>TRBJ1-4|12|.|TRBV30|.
CAWSVSGEKLFF
TGTGCCTGGAGTGTTTCTGGTGAAAAACTGTTTTTT
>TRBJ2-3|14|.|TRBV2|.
CASSRAGDTDTQYF
TGTGCCAGCAGTAGGGCAGGGGACACAGATACGCAGTATTTT
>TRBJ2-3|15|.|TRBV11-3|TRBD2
CASSPSGGDTDTQYF
TGTGCCAGCAGCCCAAGCGGGGGAGACACAGATACGCAGTATTTT
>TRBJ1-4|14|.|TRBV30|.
CAWSEGRYNEKLFF
TGTGCCTGGAGCGAGGGACGGTATAATGAAAAACTGTTTTTT
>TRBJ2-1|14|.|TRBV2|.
CASRARETYNEQFF
TGTGCCAGCAGGGCTAGAGAGACCTACAATGAGCAGTTCTTC
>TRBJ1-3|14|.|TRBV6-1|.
CASTWAGERNTIYF
TGTGCCAGCACCTGGGCGGGGGAACGAAACACCATATATTTT